Listed here are 15 T cell receptor beta chains from one sample, sequenced in a study of metastatic and nonmetastatic thyroid tumors. Each patient came to thyroid surgery without any prior treatment (of any kind). From the PCR reads, TCRdb re-called clones with MiXCR. The repertoire holds 25,000 to 30,000 clones, with around 16% as singletons. The sequenced sample was blood. These receptors originate from a male donor with papillary thyroid cancer or a benign thyroid nodule (not recorded which). Some clones in this sample may be carry-over from other donors' samples.

By sample fraction, this clone is medium-sized. The rearrangement joins TRBV10-3 to TRBJ2-7; maybe TRBD2 (5 bases). Trimming pared 0 bases from V and 1 base from J, leaving 13 bases between. The CDR3 consists of 16 residues. Germline CDR1 is ENHRY and CDR2 is SYGVKD. The CDR3 nucleotides read TGTGCCATCAGTGAGTCAGAGGGCAGATCTTCCTACGAGCAGTACTTC. Translation: CAISESEGRSSYEQYF.

In this sample, this clone turned up many times. V gene TRBV5-1 combines with J gene TRBJ2-3; no firm D call. CDR1 and CDR2 from the germline V gene are SGHRS and YFSETQ. The V end was cut by 2 bases, the J end by 3 bases, with 10 bases between. The CDR3 length is 14 residues. The CDR3 protein is CASSLIDLTDTQYF. The CDR3 region has the DNA TGCGCCAGCAGCTTAATAGATCTTACAGATACGCAGTATTTT. The whole variable domain, filled in from reference TRBV5-1 and TRBJ2-3, reads KAGVTQTPRYLIKTRGQQVTLSCSPISGHRSVSWYQQTPGQGLQFLFEYFSETQRNKGNFPGRFSGRQFSNSRSEMNVSTLELGDSALYLCASSLIDLTDTQYFGPGTRLTVL.

This clone turned up a few times. The V gene is TRBV2, the J gene TRBJ1-1, with D possibly being TRBD1 (6 bases). Germline-derived CDR1 and CDR2 are SNHLY and FYNNEI. V shed 6 bases and J shed 1 base, with 18 bases lying between them. This CDR3 is 16 amino acids long. As DNA, the CDR3 is TGTGCCAGCAGGGGGGGTGGGGGGCGCTCGAACACTGAAGCTTTCTTT. Amino acid sequence: CASRGGGGRSNTEAFF.

Many counts were recorded for this clone. The chain joins TRBV7-7 to TRBJ2-3; the match to TRBD2 covers 8 bases. Germline loops: CDR1 SSHAT, CDR2 FNYEAQ (reference sequence). The CDR3 spans 17 residues. The V gene end was trimmed by 3 bases and the J gene end by 2 bases; junction bases not matched to a gene: 10. The CDR3 protein is CASSFGIAGTDTDTQYF. The CDR3 bases are TGTGCCAGCAGCTTCGGAATAGCGGGGACCGACACAGATACGCAGTATTTT.

This clone was picked up many times. The chain has TRBV6-5 and TRBJ2-3, with 16 bases matching TRBD2. This CDR3 spans 17 amino acids. CDR1 and CDR2 from the germline V gene are MNHEY and SVGAGI. Trimming cost V 5 bases and J 5 bases; bases outside gene matches: 7. The CDR3 reads CASSRPGLAGGRDTQYF. The CDR3 nucleotides read TGTGCCAGCAGTCGGCCGGGACTAGCGGGAGGGCGAGATACGCAGTATTTT.

This clone showed up many times. A much larger clone differs by one base, so this may be a read error. This chain connects TRBV27 to TRBJ2-7; no definite D call. The CDR3 contains 12 residues. The V end lost 8 bases, the J end lost 0 bases, and 8 bases lay between the germline ends. Germline-derived CDR1 and CDR2 are MNHEY and SMNVEV (reference sequence). CDR3 DNA: TGTGCCAGCTACTTGAGCTCCTACGAGCAGTACTTC. Translating gives CASYLSSYEQYF.

This clone showed up many times. This sequence joins TRBV6-5 and TRBJ2-1; possible D gene TRBD1, 6 bases. There are 16 residues in the CDR3. With 0 bases removed from V and 6 bases from J, the gap between germline ends came to 15 bases. Germline lookup yields CDR1 MNHEY and CDR2 SVGAGI. The DNA for the CDR3 is TGTGCCAGCAGTTACTCGGACGGGACACCAAGCAATGAGCAGTTCTTC. This translates into CASSYSDGTPSNEQFF.

This clone was recorded many times. The chain uses TRBV4-1 and TRBJ1-5; D unresolved. This CDR3 is 14 amino acids long. Germline V lookup: CDR1 MGHRA, CDR2 YSYEKL. Trimming removed 3 bases from V and 2 bases from J, with 8 bases in between. CDR3: CASSQVLGNQPQHF. CDR3 bases: TGCGCCAGCAGCCAGGTGTTGGGCAATCAGCCCCAGCATTTT.

The V call is TRBV7-9, the J call TRBJ2-7; D call uncertain. There are 15 residues in the CDR3. CDR1 and CDR2 (germline): SEHNR, FQNEAQ (reference sequence). V lost 2 bases and J lost 0, with 11 bases in between. CDR3 DNA sequence: TGTGCCAGCAGCTTATCGGACCAGAGCTCCTACGAGCAGTACTTC. Translated, it gives CASSLSDQSSYEQYF.

In this sample, this clone turned up a few times. At one end the junction does not follow the germline gene, possibly because of a read error. The chain carries TRBV2 and TRBJ1-2; D is unresolved. The CDR3 runs 14 residues. Germline V gene lookup returns CDR1 SNHLY and CDR2 FYNNEI. Written as DNA, the CDR3 is TGTGCCAGCGGTACAGTCACAGCTAACTATGACTACACCTTC. Protein: CASGTVTANYDYTF.

V usage is TRBV5-5 and J usage is TRBJ2-2, with D uncertain. The CDR3 sequence is 14 residues long. Germline V gene data show CDR1 as SGHKS and CDR2 as YYEKEE (reference sequence). V lost 2 bases and J lost 1, with 6 bases in between. The CDR3 sequence: CASSFAGNTGELFF. CDR3 sequence (DNA): TGTGCCAGCAGCTTTGCAGGGAACACCGGGGAGCTGTTTTTT.

This clone showed up many times. A much larger clonotype is one base distant, so this may be a read error. The identical CDR3 is also encoded by other nucleotide sequences in the sample. The rearrangement links TRBV24-1 to TRBJ2-3; the D gene could be TRBD1 or TRBD2 (6 bases each). The V gene's germline CDR1 is KGHDR and CDR2 SFDVKD. V dropped 7 bases and J dropped 3 bases, with 16 bases sitting between them. The length of the CDR3 is 15 residues. The CDR3 nucleotides are TGTGCCACCAGCGACCCGGGGGCGACGACAGATACGCAGTATTTT. It yields the protein CATSDPGATTDTQYF.

This clone was recorded many times. The chain has TRBV2 and TRBJ2-3; TRBD2 is a possible D gene (5 bases). Germline CDR1 reads SNHLY; CDR2 reads FYNNEI. The CDR3 is 12 residues long. The V end lost 8 bases, the J end lost 5 bases, and 11 bases lay between the germline ends. CDR3: CASDGGGDTQYF. CDR3 sequence (DNA): TGTGCCAGCGACGGAGGAGGAGATACGCAGTATTTT.

This clone was seen at least ten times. The sample carries other DNA sequences with the same CDR3. The chain couples TRBV27 to TRBJ2-1; the match to TRBD1 covers 9 bases. Germline CDR1 is MNHEY and CDR2 is SMNVEV (reference sequence). J lost 3 bases, V lost 5 bases, and 2 bases had no gene match. The CDR3 spans 14 residues. CDR3 sequence (DNA): TGTGCCAGCAGTGGGGACAGGGTCTACAATGAGCAGTTCTTC. This codes for CASSGDRVYNEQFF.

This clone was recorded many times. The rearrangement joins TRBV7-2 to TRBJ1-6; D may be TRBD1 (5 bases). Trimming left V 1 base short and J 0 bases short, with 10 bases between. Germline CDR1 reads SGHTA; CDR2 reads FQGNSA. The CDR3 is 17 amino acids. The CDR3 DNA sequence: TGTGCCAGCAGCTTAGGTTCAGGGAGCTCCTATAATTCACCCCTCCACTTT. Residues: CASSLGSGSSYNSPLHF.